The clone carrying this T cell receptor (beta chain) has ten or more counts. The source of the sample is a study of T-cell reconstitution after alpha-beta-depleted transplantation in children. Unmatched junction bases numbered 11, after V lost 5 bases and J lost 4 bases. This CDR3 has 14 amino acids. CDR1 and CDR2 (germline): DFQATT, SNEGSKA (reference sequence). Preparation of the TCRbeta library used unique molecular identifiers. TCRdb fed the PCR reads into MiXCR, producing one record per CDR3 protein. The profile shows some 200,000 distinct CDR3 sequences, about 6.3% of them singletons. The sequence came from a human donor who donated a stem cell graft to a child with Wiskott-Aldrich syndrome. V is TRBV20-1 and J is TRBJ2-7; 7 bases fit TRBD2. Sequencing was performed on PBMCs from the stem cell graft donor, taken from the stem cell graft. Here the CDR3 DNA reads TGCAGTGCTGGACGGAATGTGGGAGGGTACGAGCAGTACTTC. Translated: CSAGRNVGGYEQYF.